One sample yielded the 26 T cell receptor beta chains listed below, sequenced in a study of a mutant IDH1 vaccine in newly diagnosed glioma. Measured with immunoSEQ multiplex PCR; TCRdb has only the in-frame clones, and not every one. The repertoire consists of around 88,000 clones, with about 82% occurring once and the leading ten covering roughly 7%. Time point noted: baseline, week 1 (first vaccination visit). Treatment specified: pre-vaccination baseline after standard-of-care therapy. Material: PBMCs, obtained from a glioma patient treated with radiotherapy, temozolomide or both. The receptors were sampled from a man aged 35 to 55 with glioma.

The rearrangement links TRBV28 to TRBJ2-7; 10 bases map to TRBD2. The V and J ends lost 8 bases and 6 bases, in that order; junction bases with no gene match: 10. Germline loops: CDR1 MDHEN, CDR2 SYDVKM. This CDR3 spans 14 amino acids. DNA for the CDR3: TGTGCCAGCTTAGCGAGCGGGAGGGCCGCCGAGCAGTACTTC. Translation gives CASLASGRAAEQYF.

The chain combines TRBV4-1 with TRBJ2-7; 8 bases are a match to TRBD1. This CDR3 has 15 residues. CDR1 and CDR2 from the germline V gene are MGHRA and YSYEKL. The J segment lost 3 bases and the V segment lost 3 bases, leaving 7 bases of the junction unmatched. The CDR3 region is CASSQTGQGLYEQYF. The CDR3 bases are TGCGCCAGCAGCCAGACCGGACAGGGTCTCTACGAGCAGTACTTC.

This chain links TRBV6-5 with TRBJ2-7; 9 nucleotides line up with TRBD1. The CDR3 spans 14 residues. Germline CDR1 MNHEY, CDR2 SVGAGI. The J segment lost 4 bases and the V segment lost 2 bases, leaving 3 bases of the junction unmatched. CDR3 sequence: CASSYNRGHYEQYF. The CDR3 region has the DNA TGTGCCAGCAGTTACAACAGGGGGCATTACGAGCAGTACTTC.

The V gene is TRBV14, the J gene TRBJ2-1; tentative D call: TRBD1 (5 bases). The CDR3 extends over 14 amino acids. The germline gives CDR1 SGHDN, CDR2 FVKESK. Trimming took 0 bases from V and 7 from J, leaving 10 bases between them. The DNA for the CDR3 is TGTGCCAGCAGCCAAGAAATAGGGGCAAATGAGCAGTTCTTC. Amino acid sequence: CASSQEIGANEQFF.

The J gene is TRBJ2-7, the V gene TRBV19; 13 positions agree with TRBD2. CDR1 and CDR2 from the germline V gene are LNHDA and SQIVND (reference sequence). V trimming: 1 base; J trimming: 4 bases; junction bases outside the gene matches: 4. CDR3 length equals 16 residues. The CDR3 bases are TGTGCCAGTAGTATAGGACCACTAGCGGGAGGGTACGAGCAGTACTTC. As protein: CASSIGPLAGGYEQYF.

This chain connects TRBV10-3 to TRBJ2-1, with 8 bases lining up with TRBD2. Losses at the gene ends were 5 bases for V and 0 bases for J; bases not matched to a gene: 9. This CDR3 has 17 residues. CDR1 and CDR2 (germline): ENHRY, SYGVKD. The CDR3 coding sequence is TGTGCCATCAGTACAGGACTAGCCGAGAGCTCCTACAATGAGCAGTTCTTC. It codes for CAISTGLAESSYNEQFF.

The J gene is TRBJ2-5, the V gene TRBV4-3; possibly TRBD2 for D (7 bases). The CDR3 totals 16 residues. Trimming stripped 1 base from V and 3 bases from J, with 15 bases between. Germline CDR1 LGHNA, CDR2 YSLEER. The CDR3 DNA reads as TGCGCCAGCAGCCAAGGGGGCCCGGGGGGCGAAGAGACCCAGTACTTC. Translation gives CASSQGGPGGEETQYF.

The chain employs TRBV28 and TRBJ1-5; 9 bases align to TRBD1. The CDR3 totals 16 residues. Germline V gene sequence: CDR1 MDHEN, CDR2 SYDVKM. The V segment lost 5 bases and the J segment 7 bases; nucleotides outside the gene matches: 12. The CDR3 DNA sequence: TGTGCCAGCAGTCGCTTCCGGGCGACAGGGGGACAGCCCCAGCATTTT. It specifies CASSRFRATGGQPQHF.

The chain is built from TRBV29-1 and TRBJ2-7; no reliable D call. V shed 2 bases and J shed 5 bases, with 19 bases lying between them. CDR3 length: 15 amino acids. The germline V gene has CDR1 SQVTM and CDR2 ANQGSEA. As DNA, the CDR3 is TGCAGCGTTGAATGGGCCGGCATCTGGTCAGACGAGCAGTACTTC. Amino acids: CSVEWAGIWSDEQYF.

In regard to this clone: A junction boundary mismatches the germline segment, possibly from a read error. This CDR3 reads CASSAGRTAGNTIYF. In DNA, the CDR3 is TGTGCTAGCAGCGCCGGCCGGACAGCAGGAAACACCATATATTTT. V and J are TRBV7-7 and TRBJ1-3; D may be TRBD1 (6 bases). Germline V CDR1 and CDR2: SSHAT, FNYEAQ (reference sequence). The CDR3 covers 15 residues.

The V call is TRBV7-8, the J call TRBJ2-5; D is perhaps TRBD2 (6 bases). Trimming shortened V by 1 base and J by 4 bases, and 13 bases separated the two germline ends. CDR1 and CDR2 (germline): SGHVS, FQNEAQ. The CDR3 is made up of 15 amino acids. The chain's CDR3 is CASSLGAGPIETQYF. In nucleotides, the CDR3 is TGTGCCAGCAGCTTAGGGGCGGGGCCCATAGAGACCCAGTACTTC.

CDR3 sequence: CASSSDRVRSGYTF. As DNA, the CDR3 is TGTGCCAGCAGCTCCGACAGGGTCCGAAGCGGCTACACCTTC. The chain has TRBV6-5 and TRBJ1-2; the match to TRBD1 covers 7 bases. Germline-derived CDR1 and CDR2 are MNHEY and SVGAGI. The CDR3 covers 14 residues. V lost 6 bases to trimming and J lost 8 bases; unmatched junction nucleotides: 12.

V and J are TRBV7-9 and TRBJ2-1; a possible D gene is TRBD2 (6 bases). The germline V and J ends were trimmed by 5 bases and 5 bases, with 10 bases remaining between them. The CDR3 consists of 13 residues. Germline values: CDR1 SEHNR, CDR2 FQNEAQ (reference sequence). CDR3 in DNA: TGTGCCAGCAGCGCGGGATTCCACAATGAGCAGTTCTTC. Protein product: CASSAGFHNEQFF.

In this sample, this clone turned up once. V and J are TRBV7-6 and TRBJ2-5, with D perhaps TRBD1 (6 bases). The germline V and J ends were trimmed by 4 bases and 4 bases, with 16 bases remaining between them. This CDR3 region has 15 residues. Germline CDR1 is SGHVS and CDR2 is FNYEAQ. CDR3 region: CASSSSLGGLETQYF. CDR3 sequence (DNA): TGTGCCAGCAGCTCCTCATTAGGGGGTTTAGAGACCCAGTACTTC.

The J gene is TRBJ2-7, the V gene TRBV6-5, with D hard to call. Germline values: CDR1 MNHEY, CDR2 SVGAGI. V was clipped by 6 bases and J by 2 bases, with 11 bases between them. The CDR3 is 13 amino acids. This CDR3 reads CASRDGLTYEQYF. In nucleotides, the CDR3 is TGTGCCAGCAGGGACGGTCTTACCTACGAGCAGTACTTC.

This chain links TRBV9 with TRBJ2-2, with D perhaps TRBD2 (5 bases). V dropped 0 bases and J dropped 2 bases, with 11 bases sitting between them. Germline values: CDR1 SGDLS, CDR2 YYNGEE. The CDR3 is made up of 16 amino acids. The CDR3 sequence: CASSVAIRGNTGELFF. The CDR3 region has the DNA TGTGCCAGCAGCGTAGCTATTCGGGGTAACACCGGGGAGCTGTTTTTT.

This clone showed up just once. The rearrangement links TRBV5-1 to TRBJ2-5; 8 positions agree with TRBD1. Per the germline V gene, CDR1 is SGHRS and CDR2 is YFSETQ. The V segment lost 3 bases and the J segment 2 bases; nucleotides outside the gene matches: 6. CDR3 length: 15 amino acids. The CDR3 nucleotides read TGCGCCAGCAGCTATGGACAGGGTTCGCAAGAGACCCAGTACTTC. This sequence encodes CASSYGQGSQETQYF.

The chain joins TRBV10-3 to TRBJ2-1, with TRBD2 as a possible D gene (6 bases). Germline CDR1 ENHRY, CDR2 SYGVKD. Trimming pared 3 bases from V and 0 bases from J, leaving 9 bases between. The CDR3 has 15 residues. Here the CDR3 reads CAISEVGGSYNEQFF. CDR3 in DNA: TGTGCCATCAGTGAAGTCGGGGGCTCCTACAATGAGCAGTTCTTC.

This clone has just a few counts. The CDR3 DNA reads TGCGCCAGCAGCCTTGCAGGGGACACTGAAGCTTTCTTT. It yields the protein CASSLAGDTEAFF. The chain has TRBV5-1 and TRBJ1-1, with D maybe TRBD1 (6 bases). The CDR3 consists of 13 residues. V dropped 4 bases and J dropped 3 bases, with 10 bases sitting between them. Germline lookup yields CDR1 SGHRS and CDR2 YFSETQ.

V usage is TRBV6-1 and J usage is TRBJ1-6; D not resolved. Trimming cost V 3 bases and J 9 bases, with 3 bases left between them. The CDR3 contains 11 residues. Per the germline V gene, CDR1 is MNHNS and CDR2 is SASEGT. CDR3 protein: CASSDGSPLHF. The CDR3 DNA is TGTGCCAGCAGTGACGGTTCACCCCTCCACTTT.

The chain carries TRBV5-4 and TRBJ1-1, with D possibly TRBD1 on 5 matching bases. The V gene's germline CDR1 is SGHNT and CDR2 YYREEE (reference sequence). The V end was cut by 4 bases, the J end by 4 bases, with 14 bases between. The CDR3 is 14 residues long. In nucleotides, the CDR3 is TGTGCCAGCAGCCCTGAGACAGTTTCCACTGAAGCTTTCTTT. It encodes CASSPETVSTEAFF.

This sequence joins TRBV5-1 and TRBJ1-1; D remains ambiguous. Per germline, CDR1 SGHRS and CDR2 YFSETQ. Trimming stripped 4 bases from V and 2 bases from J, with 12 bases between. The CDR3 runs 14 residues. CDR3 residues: CASSPPRANTEAFF. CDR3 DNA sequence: TGCGCCAGCAGCCCCCCACGGGCTAACACTGAAGCTTTCTTT.

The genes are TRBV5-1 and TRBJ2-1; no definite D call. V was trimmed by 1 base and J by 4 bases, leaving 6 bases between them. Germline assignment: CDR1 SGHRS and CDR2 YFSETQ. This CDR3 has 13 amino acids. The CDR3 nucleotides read TGCGCCAGCAGCTTGTCAGGATACAATGAGCAGTTCTTC. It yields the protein CASSLSGYNEQFF. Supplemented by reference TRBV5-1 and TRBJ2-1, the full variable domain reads KAGVTQTPRYLIKTRGQQVTLSCSPISGHRSVSWYQQTPGQGLQFLFEYFSETQRNKGNFPGRFSGRQFSNSRSEMNVSTLELGDSALYLCASSLSGYNEQFFGPGTRLTVL.

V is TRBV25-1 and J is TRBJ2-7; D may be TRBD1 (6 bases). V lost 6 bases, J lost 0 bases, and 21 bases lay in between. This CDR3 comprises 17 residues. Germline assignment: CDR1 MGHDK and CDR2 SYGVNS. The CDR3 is CASSPPLHWGHSYEQYF. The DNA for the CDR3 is TGTGCCAGCAGCCCGCCCCTCCATTGGGGGCACTCCTACGAGCAGTACTTC.

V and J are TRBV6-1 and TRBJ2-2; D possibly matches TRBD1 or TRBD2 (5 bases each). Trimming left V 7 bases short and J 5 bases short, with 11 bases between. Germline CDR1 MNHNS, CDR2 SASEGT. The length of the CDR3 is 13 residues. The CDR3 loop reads CASIPRETGELFF. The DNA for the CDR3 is TGTGCCAGCATTCCCAGGGAGACCGGGGAGCTGTTTTTT.

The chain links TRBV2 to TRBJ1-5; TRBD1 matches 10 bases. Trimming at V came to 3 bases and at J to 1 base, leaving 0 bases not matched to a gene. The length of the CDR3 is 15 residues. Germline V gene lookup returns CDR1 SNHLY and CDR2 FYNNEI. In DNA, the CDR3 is TGTGCCAGCAGTGAGGACAGGGGGAGCAATCAGCCCCAGCATTTT. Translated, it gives CASSEDRGSNQPQHF.